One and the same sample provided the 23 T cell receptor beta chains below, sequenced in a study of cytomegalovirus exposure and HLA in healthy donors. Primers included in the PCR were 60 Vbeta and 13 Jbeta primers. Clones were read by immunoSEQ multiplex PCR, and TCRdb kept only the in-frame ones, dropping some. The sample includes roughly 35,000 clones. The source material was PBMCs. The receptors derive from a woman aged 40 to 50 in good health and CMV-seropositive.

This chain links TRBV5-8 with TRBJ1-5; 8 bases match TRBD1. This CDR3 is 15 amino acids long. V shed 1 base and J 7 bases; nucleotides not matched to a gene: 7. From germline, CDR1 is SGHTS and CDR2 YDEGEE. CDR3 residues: CASSLSGTGMQPQHF. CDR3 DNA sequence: TGTGCCAGCAGCTTGAGCGGGACAGGCATGCAGCCCCAGCATTTT.

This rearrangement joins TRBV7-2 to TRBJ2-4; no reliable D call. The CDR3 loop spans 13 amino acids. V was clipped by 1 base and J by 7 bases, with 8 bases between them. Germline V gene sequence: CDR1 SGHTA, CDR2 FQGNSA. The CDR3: CASSLGLVNIQYF. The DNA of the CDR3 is TGTGCCAGCAGCTTAGGGCTAGTCAACATTCAGTACTTC.

As DNA, the CDR3 is TGTGCCAGCGCCCCTGACAGGGGGCGAGGCGAAAAACTGTTTTTT. It encodes CASAPDRGRGEKLFF. J is TRBJ1-4 and V is TRBV2; TRBD1 matches at 10 bases. The V and J ends lost 8 bases and 8 bases, in that order; junction bases with no gene match: 11. Germline lookup yields CDR1 SNHLY and CDR2 FYNNEI. This CDR3 has 15 residues.

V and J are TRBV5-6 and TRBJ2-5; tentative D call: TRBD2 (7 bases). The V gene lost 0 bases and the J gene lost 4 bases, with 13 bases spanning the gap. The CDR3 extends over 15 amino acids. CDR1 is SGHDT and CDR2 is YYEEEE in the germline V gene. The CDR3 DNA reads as TGTGCCAGCAGCTTGGTGGGACGGGGGGCAGAGACCCAGTACTTC. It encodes CASSLVGRGAETQYF.

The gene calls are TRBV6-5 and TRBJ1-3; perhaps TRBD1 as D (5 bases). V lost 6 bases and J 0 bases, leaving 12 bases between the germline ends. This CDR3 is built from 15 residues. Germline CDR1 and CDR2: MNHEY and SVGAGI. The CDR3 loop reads CASSVGGLSGNTIYF. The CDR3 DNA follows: TGTGCCAGCAGCGTGGGGGGACTCTCTGGAAACACCATATATTTT.

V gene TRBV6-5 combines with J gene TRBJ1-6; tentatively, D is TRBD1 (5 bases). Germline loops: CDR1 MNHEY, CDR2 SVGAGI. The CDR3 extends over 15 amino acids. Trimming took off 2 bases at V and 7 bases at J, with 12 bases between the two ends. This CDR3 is CASSYEPGRNSPLHF. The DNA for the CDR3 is TGTGCCAGCAGTTACGAACCAGGGAGGAATTCACCCCTCCACTTT.

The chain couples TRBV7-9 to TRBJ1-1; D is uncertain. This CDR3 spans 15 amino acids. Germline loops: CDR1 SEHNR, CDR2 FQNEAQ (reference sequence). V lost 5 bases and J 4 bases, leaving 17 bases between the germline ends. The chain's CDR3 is CASSKEVGWSTEAFF. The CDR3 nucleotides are TGTGCCAGCAGCAAGGAGGTGGGGTGGAGCACTGAAGCTTTCTTT.

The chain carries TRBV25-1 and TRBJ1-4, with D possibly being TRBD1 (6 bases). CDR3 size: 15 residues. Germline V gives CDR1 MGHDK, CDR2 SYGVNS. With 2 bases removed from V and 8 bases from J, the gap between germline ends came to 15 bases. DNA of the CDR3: TGTGCCAGCAGTGAAACCGGGACAAGGTCCGAAAAACTGTTTTTT. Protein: CASSETGTRSEKLFF.

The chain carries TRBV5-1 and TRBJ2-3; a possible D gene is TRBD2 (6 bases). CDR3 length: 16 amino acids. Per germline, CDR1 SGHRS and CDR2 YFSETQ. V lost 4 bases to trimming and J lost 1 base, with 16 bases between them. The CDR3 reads CASSPGVAGGTDTQYF. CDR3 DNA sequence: TGCGCCAGCAGCCCGGGGGTAGCAGGTGGCACAGATACGCAGTATTTT.

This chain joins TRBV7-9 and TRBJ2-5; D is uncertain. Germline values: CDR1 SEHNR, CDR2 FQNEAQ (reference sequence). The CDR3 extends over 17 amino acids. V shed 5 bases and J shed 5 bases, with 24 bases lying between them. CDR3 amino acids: CASSTRAFPGAVETQYF. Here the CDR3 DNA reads TGTGCCAGCAGCACCCGCGCTTTTCCGGGTGCAGTGGAGACCCAGTACTTC.

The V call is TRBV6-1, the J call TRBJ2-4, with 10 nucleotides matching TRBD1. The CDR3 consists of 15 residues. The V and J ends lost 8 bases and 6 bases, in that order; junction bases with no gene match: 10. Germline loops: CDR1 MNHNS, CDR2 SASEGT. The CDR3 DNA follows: TGTGCCAGCTCGGAGGGACAGGGGAAGGTAAACATTCAGTACTTC. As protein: CASSEGQGKVNIQYF.

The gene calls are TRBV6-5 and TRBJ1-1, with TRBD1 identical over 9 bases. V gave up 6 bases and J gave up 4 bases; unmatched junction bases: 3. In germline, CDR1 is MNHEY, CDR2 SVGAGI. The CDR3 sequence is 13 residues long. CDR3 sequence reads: CASRGQGGTEAFF. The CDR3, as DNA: TGTGCCAGCAGGGGACAGGGAGGCACTGAAGCTTTCTTT.

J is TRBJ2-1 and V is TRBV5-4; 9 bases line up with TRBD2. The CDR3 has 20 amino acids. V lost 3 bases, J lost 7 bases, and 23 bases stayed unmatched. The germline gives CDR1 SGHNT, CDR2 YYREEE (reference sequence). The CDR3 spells CASSSMAKAGGPGSLNEQFF. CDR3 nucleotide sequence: TGTGCCAGCAGCTCGATGGCCAAGGCGGGGGGGCCTGGATCTTTGAATGAGCAGTTCTTC.

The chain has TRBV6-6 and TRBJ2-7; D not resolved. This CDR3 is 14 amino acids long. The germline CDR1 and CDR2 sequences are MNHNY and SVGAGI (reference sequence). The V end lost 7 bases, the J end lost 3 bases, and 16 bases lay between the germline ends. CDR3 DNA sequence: TGTGCCAGCACCCCGGATAATAGCCGCTACGAGCAGTACTTC. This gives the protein CASTPDNSRYEQYF.

The CDR3 sequence: CASSYSENTDTQYF. The CDR3 nucleotides read TGTGCCAGCAGTTACTCGGAGAACACAGATACGCAGTATTTT. V is TRBV28 and J is TRBJ2-3; no firm D call. The V and J ends lost 4 bases and 2 bases respectively, with 10 bases between them. CDR3 length: 14 residues. Germline CDR1 reads MDHEN; CDR2 reads SYDVKM.

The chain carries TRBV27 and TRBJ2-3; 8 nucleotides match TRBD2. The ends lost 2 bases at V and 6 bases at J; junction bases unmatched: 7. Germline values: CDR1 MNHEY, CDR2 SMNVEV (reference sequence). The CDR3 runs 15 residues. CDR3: CASSLTSGTWDTQYF. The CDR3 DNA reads TGTGCCAGCAGTTTAACTAGCGGTACTTGGGATACGCAGTATTTT.

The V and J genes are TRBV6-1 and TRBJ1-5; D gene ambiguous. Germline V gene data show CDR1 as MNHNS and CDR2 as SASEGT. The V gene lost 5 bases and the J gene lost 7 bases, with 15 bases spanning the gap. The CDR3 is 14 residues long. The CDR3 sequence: CASSSGLVKQPQHF. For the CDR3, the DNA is TGTGCCAGCAGTTCAGGCCTTGTGAAACAGCCCCAGCATTTT.

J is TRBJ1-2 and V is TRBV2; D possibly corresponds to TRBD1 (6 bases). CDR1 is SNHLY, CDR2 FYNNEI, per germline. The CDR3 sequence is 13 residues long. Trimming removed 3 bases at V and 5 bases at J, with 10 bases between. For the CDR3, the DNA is TGTGCCAGCAGTGATAGACAGGAGTATGGCTACACCTTC. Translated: CASSDRQEYGYTF.

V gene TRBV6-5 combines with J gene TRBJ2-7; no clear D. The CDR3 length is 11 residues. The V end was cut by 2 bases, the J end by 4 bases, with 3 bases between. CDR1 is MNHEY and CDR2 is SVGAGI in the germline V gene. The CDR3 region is CASSYQYEQYF. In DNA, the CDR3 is TGTGCCAGCAGTTACCAGTACGAGCAGTACTTC.

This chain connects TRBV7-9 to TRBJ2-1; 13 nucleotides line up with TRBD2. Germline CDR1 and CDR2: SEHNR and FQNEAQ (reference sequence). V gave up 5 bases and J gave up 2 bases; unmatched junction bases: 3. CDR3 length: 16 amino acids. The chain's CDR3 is CASSPTSGGAYNEQFF. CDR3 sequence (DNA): TGTGCCAGCAGCCCAACTAGCGGGGGGGCCTACAATGAGCAGTTCTTC. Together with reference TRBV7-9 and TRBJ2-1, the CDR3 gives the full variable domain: DTGVSQNPRHKITKRGQNVTFRCDPISEHNRLYWYRQTLGQGPEFLTYFQNEAQLEKSRLLSDRFSAERPKGSFSTLEIQRTEQGDSAMYLCASSPTSGGAYNEQFFGPGTRLTVL.

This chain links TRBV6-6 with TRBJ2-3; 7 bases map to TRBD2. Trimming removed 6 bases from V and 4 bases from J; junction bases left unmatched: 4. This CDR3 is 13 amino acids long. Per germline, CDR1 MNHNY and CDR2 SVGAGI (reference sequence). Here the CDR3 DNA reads TGTGCCAGCAGCCAACGGGAGGCAGATACGCAGTATTTT. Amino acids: CASSQREADTQYF.

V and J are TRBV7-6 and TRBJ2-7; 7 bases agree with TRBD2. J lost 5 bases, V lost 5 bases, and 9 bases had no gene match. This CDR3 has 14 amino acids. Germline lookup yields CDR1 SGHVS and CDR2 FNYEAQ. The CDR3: CASSPSGMGNEQYF. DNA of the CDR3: TGTGCCAGCAGCCCTAGCGGAATGGGGAACGAGCAGTACTTC.

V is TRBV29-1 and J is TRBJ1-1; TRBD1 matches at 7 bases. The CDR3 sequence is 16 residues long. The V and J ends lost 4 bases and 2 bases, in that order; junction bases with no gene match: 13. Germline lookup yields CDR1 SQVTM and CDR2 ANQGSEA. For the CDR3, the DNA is TGCAGCGTTGGGGCCCCCGGGACAGATCCAAACACTGAAGCTTTCTTT. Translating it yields CSVGAPGTDPNTEAFF.